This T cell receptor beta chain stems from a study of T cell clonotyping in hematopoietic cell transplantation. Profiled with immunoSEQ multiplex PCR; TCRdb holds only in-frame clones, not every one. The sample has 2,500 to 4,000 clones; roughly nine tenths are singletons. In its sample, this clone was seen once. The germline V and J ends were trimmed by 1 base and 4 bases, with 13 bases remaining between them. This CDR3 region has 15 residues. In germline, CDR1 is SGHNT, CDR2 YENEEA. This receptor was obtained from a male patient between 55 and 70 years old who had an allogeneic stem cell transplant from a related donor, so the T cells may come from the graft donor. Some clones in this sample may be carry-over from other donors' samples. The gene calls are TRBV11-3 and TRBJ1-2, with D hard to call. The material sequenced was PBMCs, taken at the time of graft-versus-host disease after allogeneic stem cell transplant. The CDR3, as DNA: TGTGCCAGCAGCTTAGCTGGCGGATCCCTCTATGGCTACACCTTC. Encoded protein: CASSLAGGSLYGYTF. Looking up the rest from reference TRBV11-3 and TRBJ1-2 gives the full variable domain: EAGVVQSPRYKIIEKKQPVAFWCNPISGHNTLYWYLQNLGQGPELLIRYENEEAVDDSQLPKDRFSAERLKGVDSTLKIQPAELGDSAVYLCASSLAGGSLYGYTFGSGTRLTVV.